What follows are 32 T cell receptor beta chains derived from one specimen sequenced in a study of T cells in Graves' hyperthyroidism and ophthalmopathy. The source material, RNA transcripts, was used to amplify TCR beta CDR3 regions. First-round RT-PCR targeting the TCR CDR3 was performed with the HTBI primer set. TCRdb re-analysed the multiplex PCR reads in MiXCR, keeping a single row per CDR3 protein. The profile shows 330,000 or so distinct CDR3 sequences, roughly 19% of them singletons. Source material: blood. These receptors were taken from a man in his forties or fifties with Graves' ophthalmopathy.

This clonotype appeared many times. V is TRBV20-1 and J is TRBJ2-1; tentatively, D is TRBD1 (5 bases). The CDR3 runs 15 residues. From germline, CDR1 is DFQATT and CDR2 SNEGSKA (reference sequence). The V gene lost 6 bases and the J gene lost 0 bases, with 15 bases spanning the gap. As DNA, the CDR3 is TGCAGTGCCCGAGCAGGGCCGTCCTCCTACAATGAGCAGTTCTTC. It codes for CSARAGPSSYNEQFF.

The chain carries TRBV7-9 and TRBJ1-6; D is undetermined. Trimming removed 1 base from V and 7 bases from J, with 2 bases in between. Germline CDR1 reads SEHNR; CDR2 reads FQNEAQ (reference sequence). The CDR3 is 12 residues long. CDR3 sequence: CASSLVNSPLHF. Written as DNA, the CDR3 is TGTGCCAGCAGCTTAGTCAATTCACCCCTCCACTTT.

This clonotype was seen many times. The chain has TRBV11-2 and TRBJ2-5, with D tentatively TRBD1 or TRBD2 (6 bases each). The V gene lost 1 base and the J gene lost 1 base, with 13 bases spanning the gap. The CDR3 loop spans 16 amino acids. Germline CDR1 reads SGHAT; CDR2 reads FQNNGV. The CDR3 loop reads CASSLGGANIQETQYF. As DNA, the CDR3 is TGTGCCAGCAGCTTAGGGGGGGCGAATATCCAAGAGACCCAGTACTTC. Full variable domain (remainder filled in from reference TRBV11-2 and TRBJ2-5): EAGVAQSPRYKIIEKRQSVAFWCNPISGHATLYWYQQILGQGPKLLIQFQNNGVVDDSQLPKDRFSAERLKGVDSTLKIQPAKLEDSAVYLCASSLGGANIQETQYFGPGTRLLVL.

This sequence joins TRBV11-2 and TRBJ1-5, with D perhaps matching TRBD1 (5 bases). The CDR3 is made up of 15 amino acids. V lost 5 bases and J lost 7, with 18 bases in between. CDR1 and CDR2 from the germline V gene are SGHAT and FQNNGV. CDR3 sequence reads: CASSPGGGTWQPQHF. The CDR3 coding sequence is TGTGCCAGCAGCCCCGGGGGGGGGACCTGGCAGCCCCAGCATTTT.

The chain joins TRBV6-1 to TRBJ1-2; D might be TRBD1 (5 bases). The CDR3 runs 13 residues. V was pared by 1 base and J by 3 bases, with 6 bases between. CDR1 is MNHNS, CDR2 SASEGT, per germline. The CDR3 DNA is TGTGCCAGCAGTGAAGGGGGCGACTATGGCTACACCTTC. This sequence encodes CASSEGGDYGYTF.

This clonotype was found a few times. The rearrangement joins TRBV6-2 or TRBV6-3 to TRBJ1-1; no clear D gene. The V gene lost 0 bases and the J gene lost 8 bases, with 10 bases spanning the gap. The CDR3 contains 13 residues. Germline V gene sequence: CDR1 MNHEY, CDR2 SVGEGT. CDR3 loop: CASSYSSAYEAFF. As DNA, the CDR3 is TGTGCCAGCAGTTACTCTTCGGCGTACGAAGCTTTCTTT.

There are a few counts of this clonotype. The rearrangement uses TRBV6-1 and TRBJ2-7, with 9 bases aligning to TRBD2. This CDR3 region has 15 residues. Losses at the gene ends were 7 bases for V and 5 bases for J; bases not matched to a gene: 12. Germline assignment: CDR1 MNHNS and CDR2 SASEGT. The CDR3: CASTDGSGSRHEQYF. CDR3 nucleotide sequence: TGTGCCAGCACTGATGGTAGCGGGAGCCGCCACGAGCAGTACTTC.

This clonotype turned up a few times. This chain links TRBV20-1 with TRBJ2-1; 8 nucleotides align to TRBD1. V lost 3 bases, J lost 6 bases, and 10 bases stayed unmatched. The germline V gene has CDR1 DFQATT and CDR2 SNEGSKA (reference sequence). The length of the CDR3 is 15 residues. CDR3 sequence reads: CSASPSTGAGNEQFF. Written as DNA, the CDR3 is TGCAGTGCTAGCCCCTCGACAGGGGCTGGCAATGAGCAGTTCTTC.

The table lists this clonotype with a few counts. This chain uses TRBV29-1 with TRBJ1-2; a possible D gene is TRBD1 (6 bases). The CDR3 spans 13 residues. Deletions cut 1 base from V and 7 bases from J, with 13 bases between. Germline V lookup: CDR1 SQVTM, CDR2 ANQGSEA. The CDR3 here is CSVEVLEGGGYTF. The CDR3 DNA sequence: TGCAGCGTTGAAGTCCTCGAGGGGGGTGGCTACACCTTC.

This clonotype was detected many times. The rearrangement uses TRBV20-1 and TRBJ2-5, with D possibly TRBD1 on 6 matching bases. V shed 1 base and J shed 2 bases, with 11 bases lying between them. The CDR3 is made up of 14 amino acids. The germline gives CDR1 DFQATT, CDR2 SNEGSKA (reference sequence). DNA of the CDR3: TGCAGTGCTAGAGTCCAGGGGAATCAAGAGACCCAGTACTTC. It specifies CSARVQGNQETQYF.

This clonotype was found a few times. The chain uses TRBV15 and TRBJ2-7; 7 bases fit TRBD1. The germline CDR1 and CDR2 sequences are LNHNV and YYDKDF (reference sequence). The CDR3 has 17 residues. The V segment lost 5 bases and the J segment 3 bases; nucleotides outside the gene matches: 16. The DNA for the CDR3 is TGTGCCACCAGCCGCGCCGTTTCCGCAGGGGGTATCTACGAGCAGTACTTC. Amino acids: CATSRAVSAGGIYEQYF.

The table lists this clonotype with many counts. The chain links TRBV20-1 to TRBJ1-1; tentatively, D is TRBD1 (5 bases). V was cut by 0 bases and J by 4 bases, with 18 bases left in between. This CDR3 comprises 16 residues. Per germline, CDR1 DFQATT and CDR2 SNEGSKA (reference sequence). CDR3 protein: CSARDPPGPKSTEAFF. In DNA form, the CDR3 reads TGCAGTGCTAGAGATCCCCCGGGACCGAAGTCCACTGAAGCTTTCTTT.

This chain uses TRBV5-8 with TRBJ1-6; 12 positions match TRBD1. In germline, CDR1 is SGHTS, CDR2 YDEGEE. This CDR3 is built from 15 residues. With V trimmed by 3 bases and J by 10 bases, 5 bases remained unmatched. CDR3 sequence: CASSSGQGATSPLHF. The CDR3 nucleotides are TGTGCCAGCAGCTCGGGACAGGGGGCAACGTCACCCCTCCACTTT.

The chain links TRBV28 to TRBJ2-3; 11 bases line up with TRBD1. The length of the CDR3 is 18 residues. Trimming cost V 6 bases and J 0 bases; bases outside gene matches: 11. CDR1 MDHEN and CDR2 SYDVKM come from the germline V gene. The CDR3 DNA is TGTGCCAGCAGCTCTCCGGGACAGGGGGAACCTAGCACAGATACGCAGTATTTT. This translates into CASSSPGQGEPSTDTQYF.

V usage is TRBV7-9 and J usage is TRBJ2-7, with 10 positions matching TRBD1. CDR1 and CDR2 from the germline V gene are SEHNR and FQNEAQ (reference sequence). This CDR3 spans 15 amino acids. V dropped 4 bases and J dropped 4; count of bases not matched to a gene: 7. The CDR3 DNA reads TGTGCCAGCAGCTCGGAGACAGGGGGCTCGTACGAGCAGTACTTC. Translating it yields CASSSETGGSYEQYF. The variable domain in full, completed from reference TRBV7-9 and TRBJ2-7, reads DTGVSQNPRHKITKRGQNVTFRCDPISEHNRLYWYRQTLGQGPEFLTYFQNEAQLEKSRLLSDRFSAERPKGSFSTLEIQRTEQGDSAMYLCASSSETGGSYEQYFGPGTRLTVT.

This clonotype was found many times. One end of the junction fails to match germline, which may point to a read error. V is TRBV30 and J is TRBJ2-7, with D perhaps matching TRBD1 or TRBD2 (5 bases each). CDR3 size: 13 residues. The germline gives CDR1 GTSNPN, CDR2 SVGIG (reference sequence). The CDR3 is CTWSVSRDREQYF. The CDR3 DNA reads as TGTACCTGGAGTGTGTCACGGGACCGCGAGCAGTACTTC.

This clonotype was seen many times. The gene calls are TRBV28 and TRBJ1-5; D gene uncertain. V was clipped by 10 bases and J by 6 bases, with 13 bases between them. CDR1 is MDHEN and CDR2 is SYDVKM in the germline V gene. This CDR3 contains 12 residues. The chain's CDR3 is CATLTEGQPQHF. Written as DNA, the CDR3 is TGTGCCACCTTGACCGAAGGTCAGCCCCAGCATTTT.

This clonotype was recorded a few times. J is TRBJ1-5 and V is TRBV5-4; a possible D gene is TRBD1 (5 bases). This CDR3 contains 14 residues. The germline V gene encodes CDR1 SGHNT and CDR2 YYREEE (reference sequence). The V and J ends lost 4 bases and 6 bases respectively, with 14 bases between them. The CDR3 region has the DNA TGTGCCAGCAGCCTCGGGACCACCGGTCAGCCCCAGCATTTT. Translation gives CASSLGTTGQPQHF. The entire variable domain, with the rest obtained from reference TRBV5-4 and TRBJ1-5, is as follows: ETGVTQSPTHLIKTRGQQVTLRCSSQSGHNTVSWYQQALGQGPQFIFQYYREEENGRGNFPPRFSGLQFPNYSSELNVNALELDDSALYLCASSLGTTGQPQHFGDGTRLSIL.

The chain links TRBV24-1 to TRBJ2-1, with D possibly being TRBD2 (6 bases). From germline, CDR1 is KGHDR and CDR2 SFDVKD. The CDR3 consists of 11 residues. The germline V and J ends were trimmed by 4 bases and 9 bases, with 6 bases remaining between them. The CDR3 spells CATSEGGEQFF. In DNA, the CDR3 is TGTGCCACCAGTGAGGGGGGTGAGCAGTTCTTC.

This clonotype turned up a few times. V usage is TRBV4-2 and J usage is TRBJ1-3; 8 nucleotides align to TRBD1. Germline assignment: CDR1 LGHNA and CDR2 YNFKEQ. The CDR3 is made up of 16 amino acids. The V segment lost 7 bases and the J segment 0 bases; nucleotides outside the gene matches: 8. The CDR3 region has the DNA TGTGCCAGCAAAAGGGGGACAGGCCTCTCTGGAAACACCATATATTTT. This encodes CASKRGTGLSGNTIYF.

This chain uses TRBV5-5 with TRBJ2-1; D is uncertain. With 1 base removed from V and 4 bases from J, the gap between germline ends came to 12 bases. Looked up from germline, CDR1 is SGHKS and CDR2 is YYEKEE (reference sequence). The CDR3 extends over 15 amino acids. The CDR3 is CASSLRILDYNEQFF. CDR3 nucleotide sequence: TGTGCCAGCAGCTTGCGGATACTCGATTACAATGAGCAGTTCTTC.

This chain links TRBV12-3 or TRBV12-4 with TRBJ2-3, with 12 bases aligning to TRBD2. This CDR3 is 16 amino acids long. The junction had 5 bases not matched to a gene; V was cut back by 1 base and J by 6 bases. CDR3 amino acids: CASSLVASGGGDTQYF. The CDR3 DNA reads TGTGCCAGCAGTTTAGTGGCTAGCGGGGGGGGGGATACGCAGTATTTT.

The chain links TRBV25-1 to TRBJ2-1, with a tentative D call TRBD1 (6 bases). Germline CDR1 MGHDK, CDR2 SYGVNS. Trimming pared 0 bases from V and 5 bases from J, leaving 11 bases between. The CDR3 runs to 15 residues. CDR3 in DNA: TGTGCCAGCAGTGAATATTACAGGGTGGACAATGAGCAGTTCTTC. Protein: CASSEYYRVDNEQFF.

The chain couples TRBV9 to TRBJ2-1, with 8 positions matching TRBD2. This CDR3 has 13 amino acids. The germline V gene has CDR1 SGDLS and CDR2 YYNGEE. J was trimmed by 10 bases and V by 7 bases; bases with no gene match: 10. CDR3 protein: CASGGLGLWEQFF. For the CDR3, the DNA is TGTGCCAGCGGGGGACTAGGTTTGTGGGAGCAGTTCTTC.

In this sample, this clonotype turned up a few times. The chain employs TRBV30 and TRBJ1-2; D remains unclear. Germline values: CDR1 GTSNPN, CDR2 SVGIG (reference sequence). The CDR3 is 14 amino acids. With 4 bases removed from V and 4 bases from J, the gap between germline ends came to 16 bases. In DNA form, the CDR3 reads TGTGCCTGGATACGCCGGAGAACACCCTATGGCTACACCTTC. Protein product: CAWIRRRTPYGYTF.

The chain recombines TRBV14 with TRBJ1-4; perhaps TRBD1 as D (5 bases). CDR1 is SGHDN and CDR2 is FVKESK in the germline V gene. The CDR3 runs 12 residues. V was shortened by 10 bases and J by 3 bases, with 9 bases between the two germline ends. In nucleotides, the CDR3 is TGTGCCACCCGGGGCCCTAATGAAAAACTGTTTTTT. Translation: CATRGPNEKLFF.

This clonotype occurred once. This chain uses TRBV27 with TRBJ2-2, with D possibly TRBD2 on 6 matching bases. The V and J ends lost 3 bases and 6 bases respectively, with 14 bases between them. The germline V gene encodes CDR1 MNHEY and CDR2 SMNVEV (reference sequence). This CDR3 region has 15 residues. The CDR3 spells CASSFSASVAGELFF. The CDR3 coding sequence is TGTGCCAGCAGTTTCTCGGCTAGCGTAGCCGGGGAGCTGTTTTTT.

This clonotype was seen only a few times. This chain uses TRBV9 with TRBJ2-1; 8 bases match TRBD2. CDR3 size: 16 residues. J was trimmed by 4 bases and V by 0 bases; bases with no gene match: 6. Germline V gene lookup returns CDR1 SGDLS and CDR2 YYNGEE. The CDR3, as DNA: TGTGCCAGCAGCGTAGGCGGGGGGCGCCGGTACAATGAGCAGTTCTTC. The encoded protein is CASSVGGGRRYNEQFF. Full variable domain (rest looked up from reference TRBV9 and TRBJ2-1): DSGVTQTPKHLITATGQRVTLRCSPRSGDLSVYWYQQSLDQGLQFLIQYYNGEERAKGNILERFSAQQFPDLHSELNLSSLELGDSALYFCASSVGGGRRYNEQFFGPGTRLTVL.

This clonotype was found many times. The genes are TRBV6-1 and TRBJ1-6; the D gene is possibly TRBD1 (5 bases). The CDR3 sequence is 15 residues long. V gave up 0 bases and J gave up 9 bases, with 12 bases separating them. Germline CDR1 MNHNS, CDR2 SASEGT. CDR3 DNA: TGTGCCAGCAGTGAAGCGGATGGACATGGTTCACCCCTCCACTTT. It codes for CASSEADGHGSPLHF.

This clonotype was observed at least ten times. This chain joins TRBV2 and TRBJ2-7, with 7 bases aligning to TRBD1. The CDR3 spans 14 residues. Per germline, CDR1 SNHLY and CDR2 FYNNEI. With 5 bases clipped from V and 4 bases from J, the junction kept 8 bases outside the gene matches. The CDR3 bases are TGTGCCAGCAGTTTACAGGGGAAGGGGTACGAGCAGTACTTC. This encodes CASSLQGKGYEQYF.

This clonotype was counted at least ten times. This rearrangement joins TRBV11-2 to TRBJ2-7; the match to TRBD1 covers 8 bases. Germline V CDR1 and CDR2: SGHAT, FQNNGV. The CDR3 extends over 16 amino acids. Trimming removed 4 bases from V and 6 bases from J; junction bases left unmatched: 14. In nucleotides, the CDR3 is TGTGCCAGCAGCTGGACGGGACGGCAGGGGGCGGGCGAGCAGTACTTC. Translating gives CASSWTGRQGAGEQYF.

This clonotype has only a few counts. This sequence joins TRBV3-1 and TRBJ2-3, with D uncertain. The V gene's germline CDR1 is LGHDT and CDR2 YNNKEL (reference sequence). The V end lost 2 bases, the J end lost 0 bases, and 9 bases lay between the germline ends. The CDR3 contains 15 residues. CDR3 coding DNA: TGTGCCAGCAGCCAAACCGGAATGAGCACAGATACGCAGTATTTT. Residues: CASSQTGMSTDTQYF.